The 24 T cell receptor beta chains below all came from one sample that was sequenced in a study of cytomegalovirus exposure and HLA in healthy donors. The table came from immunoSEQ multiplex PCR; TCRdb's copy has only in-frame clones and leaves some out. This sample has under 200,000 clones, with 85% to 90% found just once. Sequencing was performed on PBMCs. The receptors derive from a woman under 30 in good health and CMV-seropositive.

This chain connects TRBV29-1 to TRBJ1-1, with D tentatively TRBD1 (5 bases). Trimming pared 1 base from V and 8 bases from J, leaving 8 bases between. Germline V gene sequence: CDR1 SQVTM, CDR2 ANQGSEA. The CDR3 loop spans 11 amino acids. CDR3 residues: CSVEVGGEAFF. CDR3 nucleotides: TGCAGCGTTGAAGTCGGGGGAGAAGCTTTCTTT.

The genes are TRBV28 and TRBJ2-1, with 14 bases aligning to TRBD2. The V and J ends lost 6 bases and 7 bases, in that order; junction bases with no gene match: 8. From germline, CDR1 is MDHEN and CDR2 SYDVKM. The CDR3 sequence is 16 residues long. In nucleotides, the CDR3 is TGTGCCAGCAGCCTAGGGACTAGCGGGAGAGGGAATGAGCAGTTCTTC. This sequence encodes CASSLGTSGRGNEQFF. Full variable domain (remainder filled in from reference TRBV28 and TRBJ2-1): DVKVTQSSRYLVKRTGEKVFLECVQDMDHENMFWYRQDPGLGLRLIYFSYDVKMKEKGDIPEGYSVSREKKERFSLILESASTNQTSMYLCASSLGTSGRGNEQFFGPGTRLTVL.

As for this clone: An end of the junction does not agree with germline; a read error may underlie this. The V and J genes are TRBV7-7 and TRBJ1-5; D not certain. This CDR3 is built from 13 residues. Germline V lookup: CDR1 SSHAT, CDR2 FNYEAQ (reference sequence). The CDR3 bases are TGTGCTAGCAGCTTAGGTCCAGATCAGCCCCAGCATTTT. Amino acids: CASSLGPDQPQHF. Full variable domain (rest looked up from reference TRBV7-7 and TRBJ1-5): GAGVSQSPRYKVTKRGQDVTLRCDPISSHATLYWYQQALGQGPEFLTYFNYEAQPDKSGLPSDRFSAERPEGSISTLTIQRTEQRDSAMYRCASSLGPDQPQHFGDGTRLSIL.

V and J are TRBV27 and TRBJ2-1, with D tentatively TRBD1 (6 bases). Germline-derived CDR1 and CDR2 are MNHEY and SMNVEV (reference sequence). This CDR3 has 15 amino acids. Deletions cut 0 bases from V and 10 bases from J, with 16 bases between. CDR3 nucleotide sequence: TGTGCCAGCAGTTTATCGGCTGGGGGCGGCCCGGAGCAGTTCTTC. Protein sequence: CASSLSAGGGPEQFF.

The genes are TRBV11-2 and TRBJ2-3; possible D gene TRBD2, 5 bases. The V and J ends lost 5 bases and 6 bases respectively, with 9 bases between them. Per germline, CDR1 SGHAT and CDR2 FQNNGV. The length of the CDR3 is 12 residues. The CDR3 region is CASSELVDTQYF. The CDR3, as DNA: TGTGCCAGCAGCGAACTAGTGGATACGCAGTATTTT. Together with reference TRBV11-2 and TRBJ2-3, the CDR3 gives the full variable domain: EAGVAQSPRYKIIEKRQSVAFWCNPISGHATLYWYQQILGQGPKLLIQFQNNGVVDDSQLPKDRFSAERLKGVDSTLKIQPAKLEDSAVYLCASSELVDTQYFGPGTRLTVL.

This chain links TRBV18 with TRBJ2-7; 10 nucleotides match TRBD2. V shed 2 bases, J shed 5 bases, and the junction held 18 bases outside the gene matches. This CDR3 has 19 amino acids. The germline V gene has CDR1 KGHSH and CDR2 LQKENI. The CDR3 region is CASSPYSRGAGGPSNEQYF. CDR3 sequence (DNA): TGTGCCAGCTCACCATACTCGAGGGGAGCGGGAGGGCCATCCAACGAGCAGTACTTC.

The chain combines TRBV19 with TRBJ2-7, with D uncertain. V was cut by 5 bases and J by 3 bases, with 11 bases left in between. Looked up from germline, CDR1 is LNHDA and CDR2 is SQIVND (reference sequence). This CDR3 is 13 amino acids long. In nucleotides, the CDR3 is TGTGCCAGTAGTGGTGTAAACTTCTACGAGCAGTACTTC. Translated: CASSGVNFYEQYF.

The chain employs TRBV27 and TRBJ2-3; possible D gene TRBD1, 5 bases. Germline lookup yields CDR1 MNHEY and CDR2 SMNVEV (reference sequence). V dropped 8 bases and J dropped 6 bases, with 12 bases sitting between them. The length of the CDR3 is 12 residues. CDR3 residues: CASSGQSDTQYF. CDR3 sequence (DNA): TGTGCCAGCTCAGGGCAATCGGATACGCAGTATTTT.

The gene calls are TRBV6-1 and TRBJ1-5; no clear D. Germline values: CDR1 MNHNS, CDR2 SASEGT. The CDR3 loop spans 15 amino acids. V gave up 6 bases and J gave up 2 bases, with 14 bases separating them. CDR3 loop: CASRGGGFGNQPQHF. CDR3 DNA: TGTGCCAGCAGGGGAGGAGGGTTTGGCAATCAGCCCCAGCATTTT.

This chain connects TRBV9 to TRBJ2-1; D is perhaps TRBD2 (6 bases). Deletions cut 0 bases from V and 6 bases from J, with 13 bases between. Germline values: CDR1 SGDLS, CDR2 YYNGEE. The CDR3 is made up of 15 amino acids. The CDR3 spells CASSVAGEVFNEQFF. The CDR3, as DNA: TGTGCCAGCAGCGTAGCGGGAGAAGTTTTCAATGAGCAGTTCTTC. The variable domain in full, completed from reference TRBV9 and TRBJ2-1, reads DSGVTQTPKHLITATGQRVTLRCSPRSGDLSVYWYQQSLDQGLQFLIQYYNGEERAKGNILERFSAQQFPDLHSELNLSSLELGDSALYFCASSVAGEVFNEQFFGPGTRLTVL.

The chain combines TRBV7-2 with TRBJ2-5; maybe TRBD1 (6 bases). This CDR3 has 14 residues. V lost 5 bases and J 3 bases, leaving 13 bases between the germline ends. CDR1 SGHTA and CDR2 FQGNSA come from the germline V gene. The CDR3 bases are TGTGCCAGCAGCACAGGGTCAACGAAAGAGACCCAGTACTTC. Its protein product is CASSTGSTKETQYF.

This clone occurred a few times. The V and J genes are TRBV19 and TRBJ2-7, with 11 bases that match TRBD2. Germline V gene lookup returns CDR1 LNHDA and CDR2 SQIVND (reference sequence). The CDR3 runs 15 residues. V lost 3 bases and J lost 9; bases outside the gene matches: 10. The CDR3 DNA reads as TGTGCCAGTAGTATCGGGACTAGCGGTGCTTCCGGGCAGTACTTC. Translated, it gives CASSIGTSGASGQYF.

The chain uses TRBV7-2 and TRBJ2-6, with D perhaps matching TRBD1 (6 bases). This CDR3 has 15 residues. Trimming removed 5 bases from V and 4 bases from J, with 12 bases in between. Germline V gene sequence: CDR1 SGHTA, CDR2 FQGNSA. CDR3 sequence: CASSPQGSGANVLTF. In nucleotides, the CDR3 is TGTGCCAGCAGCCCACAGGGATCCGGGGCCAACGTCCTGACTTTC. The full variable domain, rest sourced from reference TRBV7-2 and TRBJ2-6, is GAGVSQSPSNKVTEKGKDVELRCDPISGHTALYWYRQSLGQGLEFLIYFQGNSAPDKSGLPSDRFSAERTGGSVSTLTIQRTQQEDSAVYLCASSPQGSGANVLTFGAGSRLTVL.

The chain is built from TRBV18 and TRBJ2-1; perhaps TRBD1 as D (6 bases). Germline V lookup: CDR1 KGHSH, CDR2 LQKENI. This CDR3 is built from 13 residues. The V and J ends lost 3 bases and 8 bases respectively, with 11 bases between them. The CDR3 DNA is TGTGCCAGCTCACCGACAGGATTAGATGAGCAGTTCTTC. This gives the protein CASSPTGLDEQFF.

The V call is TRBV11-2, the J call TRBJ2-2; D is uncertain. V shed 8 bases and J shed 4 bases, with 8 bases lying between them. The CDR3 runs 12 residues. Germline assignment: CDR1 SGHAT and CDR2 FQNNGV. CDR3 protein: CASGYSTGELFF. DNA of the CDR3: TGTGCCAGCGGTTACAGCACCGGGGAGCTGTTTTTT.

This clone was detected a few times. The V and J genes are TRBV29-1 and TRBJ1-4, with 9 bases that match TRBD1. The CDR3 is made up of 14 amino acids. The germline V gene encodes CDR1 SQVTM and CDR2 ANQGSEA. Unmatched junction bases numbered 9, after V lost 6 bases and J lost 7 bases. This CDR3 reads CSVSTGGAGEKLFF. The CDR3 DNA reads as TGCAGCGTATCTACAGGGGGCGCGGGTGAAAAACTGTTTTTT. Using reference TRBV29-1 and TRBJ1-4 for the parts outside the CDR3, the full variable domain is SAVISQKPSRDICQRGTSLTIQCQVDSQVTMMFWYRQQPGQSLTLIATANQGSEATYESGFVIDKFPISRPNLTFSTLTVSNMSPEDSSIYLCSVSTGGAGEKLFFGSGTQLSVL.

The chain employs TRBV5-6 and TRBJ2-3, with 12 positions matching TRBD1. V dropped 3 bases and J dropped 13; count of bases not matched to a gene: 3. CDR3 size: 12 residues. Germline lookup yields CDR1 SGHDT and CDR2 YYEEEE. CDR3 sequence (DNA): TGTGCCAGCAGCTCGGGACAGGGGGCGAAGTATTTT. Protein sequence: CASSSGQGAKYF.

The chain has TRBV9 and TRBJ1-4; D is unclear. The germline V and J ends were trimmed by 4 bases and 2 bases, with 12 bases remaining between them. This CDR3 has 15 residues. The V gene's germline CDR1 is SGDLS and CDR2 YYNGEE. The CDR3, as DNA: TGTGCCAGCAGCCCCATTGAGGTCACTAATGAAAAACTGTTTTTT. Translated, it gives CASSPIEVTNEKLFF.

This clone was recorded once. V usage is TRBV28 and J usage is TRBJ1-5, with 8 bases matching TRBD1. The CDR3 extends over 15 amino acids. V was pared by 3 bases and J by 3 bases, with 4 bases of the junction left unmatched. Germline V gene sequence: CDR1 MDHEN, CDR2 SYDVKM. CDR3 in amino acids: CASSFRTGFNQPQHF. The DNA of the CDR3 is TGTGCCAGCAGTTTCCGGACAGGGTTCAATCAGCCCCAGCATTTT.

The chain uses TRBV14 and TRBJ2-7; 7 bases fit TRBD2. This CDR3 region has 18 residues. Trimming at V came to 5 bases and at J to 0 bases, leaving 16 bases not matched to a gene. Per germline, CDR1 SGHDN and CDR2 FVKESK. CDR3 coding DNA: TGTGCCAGCAGCAAATATCCCCCCGGAGCGGGGCACTCCTACGAGCAGTACTTC. It codes for CASSKYPPGAGHSYEQYF.

This rearrangement joins TRBV5-1 to TRBJ2-7; TRBD1 aligns across 9 bases. J lost 2 bases, V lost 2 bases, and 2 bases had no gene match. The CDR3 is 14 residues long. Germline V gives CDR1 SGHRS, CDR2 YFSETQ. CDR3 sequence (DNA): TGCGCCAGCAGCTTCGGGACAGGGACCTACGAGCAGTACTTC. Its protein product is CASSFGTGTYEQYF.

The rearrangement links TRBV4-2 to TRBJ1-1; D not resolved. The CDR3 consists of 14 residues. Germline-derived CDR1 and CDR2 are LGHNA and YNFKEQ. The ends were cut back, 1 base at V and 3 bases at J, with 9 bases in the middle. In DNA form, the CDR3 reads TGTGCCAGCAGCCAAGCGTTCGGGGACACTGAAGCTTTCTTT. Residues: CASSQAFGDTEAFF.

CDR3 protein: CASSLRTGDYGYTF. DNA for the CDR3: TGTGCCAGCAGTTTAAGGACGGGGGACTATGGCTACACCTTC. The rearrangement links TRBV28 to TRBJ1-2, with D perhaps TRBD1 (5 bases). V was cut by 2 bases and J by 3 bases, with 10 bases left in between. Looked up from germline, CDR1 is MDHEN and CDR2 is SYDVKM. CDR3 length equals 14 residues.

The chain recombines TRBV5-1 with TRBJ1-2; 8 bases agree with TRBD1. Per the germline V gene, CDR1 is SGHRS and CDR2 is YFSETQ. The trim removed 5 bases at V and 2 bases at J, leaving 8 bases unmatched. This CDR3 is 15 amino acids long. CDR3 nucleotide sequence: TGCGCCAGCAGTTCCGGGACAGGACTCAACTATGGCTACACCTTC. It translates to CASSSGTGLNYGYTF.